This TCR beta chain was profiled in a study of cytomegalovirus exposure and HLA in healthy donors. Study-wide results and caveats: In a later analysis, DRB1 alleles had the most associated TCRs; HLA-C alleles the fewest. Most TCR sequences were uncommon, yet certain public TCRs appeared in many donors.

This clone was detected only once. What it recognizes is unknown. Everyone who donated was a healthy bone marrow donor. The ends were cut back, 6 bases at V and 6 bases at J, with 12 bases in the middle. This CDR3 comprises 11 residues. CDR1 is GTSNPN and CDR2 is SVGIG in the germline V gene (reference sequence). 60 Vbeta and 13 Jbeta primers were used in PCR. Produced via immunoSEQ multiplex PCR; TCRdb's table is partial and in-frame only. The table includes about 140,000 clones, about 70% detected once. The source of this sequence is a male donor in good health and CMV-seronegative. This sequence joins TRBV30 and TRBJ2-7; D is ambiguous. Sequencing input: PBMCs. The CDR3 DNA reads TGTGCCTGCCAGGCGTACGGCGAGCAGTACTTC. This codes for CACQAYGEQYF.